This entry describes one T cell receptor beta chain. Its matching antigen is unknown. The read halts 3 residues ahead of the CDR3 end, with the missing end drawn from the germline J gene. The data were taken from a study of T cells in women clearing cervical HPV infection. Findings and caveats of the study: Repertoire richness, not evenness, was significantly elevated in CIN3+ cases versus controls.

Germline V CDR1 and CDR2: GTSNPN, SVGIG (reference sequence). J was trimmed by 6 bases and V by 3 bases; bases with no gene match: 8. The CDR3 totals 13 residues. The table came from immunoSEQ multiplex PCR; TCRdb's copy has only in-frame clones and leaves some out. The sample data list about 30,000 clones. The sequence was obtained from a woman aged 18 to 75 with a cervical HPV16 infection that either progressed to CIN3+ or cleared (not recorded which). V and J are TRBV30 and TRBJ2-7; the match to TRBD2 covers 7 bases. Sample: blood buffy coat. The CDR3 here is CAWSGGRGLEQYF. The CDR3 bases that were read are TGTGCCTGGAGCGGGGGGAGAGGTCTCGAG.